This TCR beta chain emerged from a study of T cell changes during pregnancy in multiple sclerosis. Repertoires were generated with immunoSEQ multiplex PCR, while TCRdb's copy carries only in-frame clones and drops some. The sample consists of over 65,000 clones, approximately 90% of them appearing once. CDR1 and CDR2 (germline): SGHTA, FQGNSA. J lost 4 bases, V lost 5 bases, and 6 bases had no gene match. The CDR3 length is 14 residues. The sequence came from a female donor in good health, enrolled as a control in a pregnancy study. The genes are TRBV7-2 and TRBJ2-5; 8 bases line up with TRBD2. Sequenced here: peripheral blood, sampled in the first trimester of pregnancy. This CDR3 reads CASSKSGGGETQYF. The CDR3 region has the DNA TGTGCCAGCAGCAAAAGCGGGGGTGGAGAGACCCAGTACTTC.